The 25 T cell receptor beta chains below all came from one sample that was sequenced in a study of shared clonotypes between healthy human individuals. The method was immunoSEQ multiplex PCR; TCRdb's version includes in-frame clones alone and lacks a portion of them. The sample includes about 1.4 million clones, roughly 96% seen only once; the top ten take approximately 1.2%. The source material was naive CD4+ T cells sorted from blood. The sample's subset: CD45RA+ positively selected. These receptors were obtained from a man under 40 in good health.

The CDR3 bases are TGTGCCACCTGGGTGAACACTGAAGCTTTCTTT. It specifies CATWVNTEAFF. The chain couples TRBV28 to TRBJ1-1; the D is unclear. The germline V gene encodes CDR1 MDHEN and CDR2 SYDVKM. This CDR3 region has 11 residues. Trimming removed 10 bases from V and 0 bases from J, with 6 bases in between.

V and J are TRBV2 and TRBJ1-5; TRBD1 matches 9 bases. The germline CDR1 and CDR2 sequences are SNHLY and FYNNEI. The CDR3 length is 14 residues. The junction had 7 bases not matched to a gene; V was cut back by 6 bases and J by 7 bases. The CDR3, as DNA: TGTGCCAGCAGGGAGACAGGGGGGAACCAGCCCCAGCATTTT. It yields the protein CASRETGGNQPQHF.

The chain joins TRBV19 to TRBJ1-5, with D perhaps TRBD1 (6 bases). Trimming removed 1 base from V and 0 bases from J, with 10 bases in between. Per germline, CDR1 LNHDA and CDR2 SQIVND (reference sequence). The CDR3 runs to 16 residues. CDR3 amino acids: CASSIGGGDSNQPQHF. DNA for the CDR3: TGTGCCAGTAGTATAGGAGGGGGGGATAGCAATCAGCCCCAGCATTTT.

V gene TRBV4-1 combines with J gene TRBJ2-7, with D unresolved. From germline, CDR1 is MGHRA and CDR2 YSYEKL. V gave up 1 base and J gave up 5 bases, with 9 bases separating them. CDR3 length: 13 residues. CDR3 loop: CASSQGQWDEQYF. The CDR3 DNA follows: TGCGCCAGCAGCCAAGGGCAGTGGGACGAGCAGTACTTC.

This clone occurred once. V gene TRBV6-5 combines with J gene TRBJ2-4; 9 positions agree with TRBD1. J was trimmed by 8 bases and V by 7 bases; bases with no gene match: 9. CDR3 length: 14 amino acids. The germline V gene encodes CDR1 MNHEY and CDR2 SVGAGI. CDR3 amino acids: CASNPRTGEDIQYF. As DNA, the CDR3 is TGTGCCAGCAACCCACGGACAGGGGAAGACATTCAGTACTTC.

The chain links TRBV5-6 to TRBJ2-1; D possibly corresponds to TRBD2 (6 bases). There are 15 residues in the CDR3. CDR1 and CDR2 from the germline V gene are SGHDT and YYEEEE. V gave up 0 bases and J gave up 6 bases, with 13 bases separating them. The CDR3 protein is CASSLASVVVNEQFF. In nucleotides, the CDR3 is TGTGCCAGCAGCTTGGCTAGCGTAGTTGTCAATGAGCAGTTCTTC.

V is TRBV7-8 and J is TRBJ1-5; D gene unclear. The V end lost 2 bases, the J end lost 2 bases, and 16 bases lay between the germline ends. The CDR3 covers 17 residues. Germline loops: CDR1 SGHVS, CDR2 FQNEAQ. This CDR3 reads CASSLRWALNGNQPQHF. The CDR3 nucleotides read TGTGCCAGCAGCTTAAGGTGGGCGCTGAATGGCAATCAGCCCCAGCATTTT.

About this clone: Other DNA sequences within the sample encode an identical CDR3. The chain has TRBV5-1 and TRBJ2-6; unclear D gene. V was cut by 0 bases and J by 0 bases, with 4 bases left in between. CDR1 and CDR2 (germline): SGHRS, YFSETQ. The CDR3 runs 15 residues. The CDR3 DNA reads as TGCGCCAGCAGCTTGGACAGCTCTGGGGCCAACGTCCTGACTTTC. This gives the protein CASSLDSSGANVLTF.

This clone has more than one count but fewer than ten. Other DNA variants within this sample encode the same CDR3. The chain is built from TRBV9 and TRBJ1-5, with D maybe TRBD1 (6 bases). The CDR3 is 13 amino acids. Trimming took off 5 bases at V and 4 bases at J, with 10 bases between the two ends. Germline CDR1 is SGDLS and CDR2 is YYNGEE. The CDR3 spells CASSTGLNQPQHF. The CDR3 DNA reads TGTGCCAGCAGTACAGGGCTAAATCAGCCCCAGCATTTT.

The chain has TRBV4-3 and TRBJ2-2; 9 positions match TRBD2. CDR1 LGHNA and CDR2 YSLEER come from the germline V gene. Trimming cost V 0 bases and J 5 bases; bases outside gene matches: 4. This CDR3 spans 16 amino acids. CDR3 DNA: TGCGCCAGCAGCCAAGATCGTAGCGGGAGAACCGGGGAGCTGTTTTTT. It translates to CASSQDRSGRTGELFF.

The V and J genes are TRBV7-6 and TRBJ1-1; D is perhaps TRBD1 (5 bases). V lost 1 base to trimming and J lost 1 base, with 10 bases between them. The length of the CDR3 is 15 residues. Per germline, CDR1 SGHVS and CDR2 FNYEAQ. The DNA for the CDR3 is TGTGCCAGCAGCTTAGACGGGACGCCGAACACTGAAGCTTTCTTT. It encodes CASSLDGTPNTEAFF. The variable domain in full, with the rest retrieved from reference TRBV7-6 and TRBJ1-1, is GAGVSQSPRYKVTKRGQDVALRCDPISGHVSLYWYRQALGQGPEFLTYFNYEAQQDKSGLPNDRFSAERPEGSISTLTIQRTEQRDSAMYRCASSLDGTPNTEAFFGQGTRLTVV.

V usage is TRBV7-9 and J usage is TRBJ2-2; 7 bases line up with TRBD1. This CDR3 contains 16 residues. Trimming removed 5 bases from V and 2 bases from J; junction bases left unmatched: 8. Germline V gene sequence: CDR1 SEHNR, CDR2 FQNEAQ (reference sequence). This chain's CDR3 is CASSPQGQINTGELFF. In nucleotides, the CDR3 is TGTGCCAGCAGCCCCCAGGGACAGATAAACACCGGGGAGCTGTTTTTT.

The rearrangement joins TRBV28 to TRBJ2-7; D possibly corresponds to TRBD2 (6 bases). This CDR3 region has 14 residues. The germline V gene has CDR1 MDHEN and CDR2 SYDVKM. With 10 bases removed from V and 4 bases from J, the gap between germline ends came to 20 bases. CDR3 bases: TGTGCCACCCTGGGACTTCTTAGACCGTACGAGCAGTACTTC. This gives the protein CATLGLLRPYEQYF.

This chain uses TRBV10-3 with TRBJ2-7; the match to TRBD2 covers 7 bases. The CDR3 covers 12 residues. CDR1 is ENHRY, CDR2 SYGVKD, per germline. The V and J ends lost 11 bases and 2 bases, in that order; junction bases with no gene match: 6. CDR3 amino acids: CASWEGTYEQYF. In nucleotides, the CDR3 is TGTGCCTCCTGGGAGGGAACCTACGAGCAGTACTTC.

V is TRBV14 and J is TRBJ1-2; unclear D gene. The CDR3 sequence is 13 residues long. Germline V gives CDR1 SGHDN, CDR2 FVKESK. Trimming left V 1 base short and J 1 base short, with 4 bases between. The CDR3 nucleotides are TGTGCCAGCAGCCAAGTGCTTAACTATGGCTACACCTTC. Protein sequence: CASSQVLNYGYTF.

The V call is TRBV4-3, the J call TRBJ1-4; D perhaps matches TRBD1 (5 bases). The germline V gene encodes CDR1 LGHNA and CDR2 YSLEER. The CDR3 consists of 15 residues. V was cut by 4 bases and J by 8 bases, with 17 bases left in between. DNA of the CDR3: TGCGCCAGCAGCCGTTCCCGTGCGGAGGGGGAAAAACTGTTTTTT. This codes for CASSRSRAEGEKLFF.

This rearrangement joins TRBV10-2 to TRBJ2-7; D is unresolved. CDR3 size: 12 residues. Germline V gives CDR1 WSHSY, CDR2 SAAADI. Trimming pared 8 bases from V and 4 bases from J, leaving 12 bases between. The CDR3 reads CASSQYGYEQYF. Written as DNA, the CDR3 is TGCGCCAGCTCCCAGTATGGTTACGAGCAGTACTTC.

The chain carries TRBV28 and TRBJ2-2; 9 bases map to TRBD2. The CDR3 length is 18 residues. V trimming: 4 bases; J trimming: 0 bases; junction bases outside the gene matches: 9. From germline, CDR1 is MDHEN and CDR2 SYDVKM. Written as DNA, the CDR3 is TGTGCCAGCAGTTCCTCGACTAGCGGAGTCGCGAACACCGGGGAGCTGTTTTTT. This sequence encodes CASSSSTSGVANTGELFF.

The rearrangement joins TRBV9 to TRBJ2-1, with TRBD1 matching 8 bases. Germline trimming cut 3 bases from V and 12 bases from J; bases unmatched to any gene: 8. Germline assignment: CDR1 SGDLS and CDR2 YYNGEE. This CDR3 has 13 amino acids. CDR3 amino acids: CASSAMDRERQFF. For the CDR3, the DNA is TGTGCCAGCAGCGCGATGGACAGGGAGCGGCAGTTCTTC.

V usage is TRBV2 and J usage is TRBJ2-1; 8 bases match TRBD1. The germline gives CDR1 SNHLY, CDR2 FYNNEI. Trimming removed 5 bases from V and 2 bases from J; junction bases left unmatched: 5. The CDR3 is 15 residues long. This CDR3 is CASSLQTGAYNEQFF. The CDR3 DNA is TGTGCCAGCAGTCTCCAGACAGGGGCCTACAATGAGCAGTTCTTC. The whole variable domain, filled in from reference TRBV2 and TRBJ2-1, reads EPEVTQTPSHQVTQMGQEVILRCVPISNHLYFYWYRQILGQKVEFLVSFYNNEISEKSEIFDDQFSVERPDGSNFTLKIRSTKLEDSAMYFCASSLQTGAYNEQFFGPGTRLTVL.

The chain has TRBV19 and TRBJ2-1, with 12 bases fitting TRBD2. Germline loops: CDR1 LNHDA, CDR2 SQIVND (reference sequence). The J segment lost 10 bases and the V segment lost 7 bases, leaving 11 bases of the junction unmatched. CDR3 size: 15 residues. CDR3 coding DNA: TGTGCCAGTAAACCTAGCGGGAGGGCCGATAGAGAGCAGTTCTTC. Residues: CASKPSGRADREQFF.

The chain carries TRBV28 and TRBJ2-7, with TRBD1 matching 8 bases. CDR3 size: 16 residues. Germline-derived CDR1 and CDR2 are MDHEN and SYDVKM. The ends lost 1 base at V and 5 bases at J; junction bases unmatched: 10. The CDR3 protein is CASSLLVGQGHNEQYF. The CDR3 DNA reads as TGTGCCAGCAGTTTATTAGTAGGACAGGGTCACAACGAGCAGTACTTC.

The chain couples TRBV5-1 to TRBJ1-2, with D possibly TRBD1 on 5 matching bases. V lost 4 bases to trimming and J lost 8 bases, with 18 bases between them. Looked up from germline, CDR1 is SGHRS and CDR2 is YFSETQ. There are 14 residues in the CDR3. This CDR3 is CASSPDLGLYGYTF. Here the CDR3 DNA reads TGCGCCAGCAGCCCGGATCTGGGGCTTTACGGCTACACCTTC.

Worth noting for this clone: One end of the junction fails to match germline, which may point to a read error. V gene TRBV25-1 combines with J gene TRBJ2-5; tentative D call: TRBD2 (6 bases). There are 13 residues in the CDR3. Germline CDR1 is MGHDK and CDR2 is SYGVNS. CDR3 sequence (DNA): TGTGCCAGCAGTGAGTCTAGGGACTCAACAAACAACTTC. Protein product: CASSESRDSTNNF.

This chain joins TRBV5-5 and TRBJ2-7, with a tentative D call TRBD1 (5 bases). The CDR3 loop spans 15 amino acids. CDR1 and CDR2 from the germline V gene are SGHKS and YYEKEE (reference sequence). Trimming removed 3 bases at V and 4 bases at J, with 17 bases between. In nucleotides, the CDR3 is TGTGCCAGCAGCTCCCGCGAGACAGCCTATTACGAGCAGTACTTC. Its translation is CASSSRETAYYEQYF.